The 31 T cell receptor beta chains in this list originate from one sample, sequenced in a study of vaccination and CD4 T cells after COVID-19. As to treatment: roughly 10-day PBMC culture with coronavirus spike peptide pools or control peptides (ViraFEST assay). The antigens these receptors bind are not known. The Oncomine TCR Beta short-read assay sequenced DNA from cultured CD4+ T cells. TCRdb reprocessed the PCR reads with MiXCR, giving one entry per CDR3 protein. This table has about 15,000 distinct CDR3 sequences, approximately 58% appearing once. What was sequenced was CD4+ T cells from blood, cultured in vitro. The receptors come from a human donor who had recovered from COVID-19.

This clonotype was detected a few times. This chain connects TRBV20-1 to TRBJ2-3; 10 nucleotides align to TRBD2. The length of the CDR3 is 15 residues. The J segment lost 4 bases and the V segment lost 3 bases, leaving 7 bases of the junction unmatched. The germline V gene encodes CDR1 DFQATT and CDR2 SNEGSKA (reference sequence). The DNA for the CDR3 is TGCAGTGCTAGGTTGGCTAGCGGGAGCCCAGATACGCAGTATTTT. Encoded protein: CSARLASGSPDTQYF.

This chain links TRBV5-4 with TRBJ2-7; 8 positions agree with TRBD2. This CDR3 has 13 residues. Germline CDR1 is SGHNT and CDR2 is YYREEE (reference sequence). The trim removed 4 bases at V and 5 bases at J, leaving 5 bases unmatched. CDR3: CASSPTGGDEQYF. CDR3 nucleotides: TGTGCCAGCAGCCCGACGGGGGGGGACGAGCAGTACTTC.

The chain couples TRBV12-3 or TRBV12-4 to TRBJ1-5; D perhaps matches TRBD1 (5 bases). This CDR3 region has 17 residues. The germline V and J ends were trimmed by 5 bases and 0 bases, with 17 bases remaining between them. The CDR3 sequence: CASSRYGREGSNQPQHF. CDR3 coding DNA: TGTGCCAGCAGTCGGTACGGCAGGGAGGGTAGCAATCAGCCCCAGCATTTT.

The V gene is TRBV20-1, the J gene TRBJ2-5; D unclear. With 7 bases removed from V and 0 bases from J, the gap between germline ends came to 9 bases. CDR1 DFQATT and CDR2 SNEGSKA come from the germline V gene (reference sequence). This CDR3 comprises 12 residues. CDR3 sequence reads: CSVPIYQETQYF. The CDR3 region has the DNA TGCAGTGTGCCTATTTACCAAGAGACCCAGTACTTC.

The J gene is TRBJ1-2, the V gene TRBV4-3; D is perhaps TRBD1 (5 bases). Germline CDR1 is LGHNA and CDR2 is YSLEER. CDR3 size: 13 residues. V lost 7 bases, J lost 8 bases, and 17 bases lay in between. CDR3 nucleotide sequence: TGCGCCAGCAACGAAAGGCCGGGGGGAGGCTACACCTTC. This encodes CASNERPGGGYTF.

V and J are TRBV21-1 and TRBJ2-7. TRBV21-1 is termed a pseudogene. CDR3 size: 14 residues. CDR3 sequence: CASSKVADGYEQYF. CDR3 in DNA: TGTGCCAGCAGCAAAGTCGCGGACGGGTACGAGCAGTACTTC.

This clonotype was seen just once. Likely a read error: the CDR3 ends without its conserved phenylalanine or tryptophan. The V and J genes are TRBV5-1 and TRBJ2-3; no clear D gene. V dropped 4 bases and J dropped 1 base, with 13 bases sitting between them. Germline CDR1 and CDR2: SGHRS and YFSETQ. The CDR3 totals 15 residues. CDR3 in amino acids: CASSGSYLGTDTQYL. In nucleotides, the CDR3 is TGCGCCAGCAGCGGGTCCTATTTGGGCACAGATACGCAGTATCTT.

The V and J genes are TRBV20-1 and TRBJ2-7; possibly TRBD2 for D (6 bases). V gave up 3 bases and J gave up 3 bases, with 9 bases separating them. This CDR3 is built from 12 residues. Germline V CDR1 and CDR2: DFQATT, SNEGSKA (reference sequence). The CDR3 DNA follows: TGCAGTGCTAGCGGGAGAATCTACGAGCAGTACTTC. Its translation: CSASGRIYEQYF.

The CDR3 protein is CASIRDYNSPLHF. CDR3 coding DNA: TGTGCCAGCATCAGGGACTATAATTCACCCCTCCACTTT. The rearrangement links TRBV2 to TRBJ1-6, with D possibly being TRBD1 (5 bases). The V end lost 7 bases, the J end lost 3 bases, and 7 bases lay between the germline ends. The V gene's germline CDR1 is SNHLY and CDR2 FYNNEI. There are 13 residues in the CDR3.

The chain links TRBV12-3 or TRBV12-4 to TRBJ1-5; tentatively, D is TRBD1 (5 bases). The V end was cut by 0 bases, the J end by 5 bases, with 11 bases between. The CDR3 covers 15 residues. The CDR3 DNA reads TGTGCCAGCAGTTTAGCCCTCGGGACGGATCAGCCCCAGCATTTT. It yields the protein CASSLALGTDQPQHF.

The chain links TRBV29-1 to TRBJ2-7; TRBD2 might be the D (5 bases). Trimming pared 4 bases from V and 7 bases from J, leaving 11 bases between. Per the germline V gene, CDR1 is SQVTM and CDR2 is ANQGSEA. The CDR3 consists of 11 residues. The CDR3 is CSVGSAGEQYF. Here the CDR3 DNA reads TGCAGCGTTGGGTCTGCGGGTGAGCAGTACTTC.

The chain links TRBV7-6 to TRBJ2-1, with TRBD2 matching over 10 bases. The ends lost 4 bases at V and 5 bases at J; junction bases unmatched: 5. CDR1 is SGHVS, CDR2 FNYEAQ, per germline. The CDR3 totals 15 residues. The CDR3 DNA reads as TGTGCCAGCAGCTCACTAGCGGGACCCAACAATGAGCAGTTCTTC. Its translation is CASSSLAGPNNEQFF.

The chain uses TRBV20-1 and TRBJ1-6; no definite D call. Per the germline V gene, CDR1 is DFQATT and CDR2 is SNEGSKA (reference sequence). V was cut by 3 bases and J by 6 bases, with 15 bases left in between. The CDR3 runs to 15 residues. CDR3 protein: CSASGLFELNSPLHF. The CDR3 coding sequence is TGCAGTGCTAGTGGGCTGTTTGAGCTTAATTCACCCCTCCACTTT.

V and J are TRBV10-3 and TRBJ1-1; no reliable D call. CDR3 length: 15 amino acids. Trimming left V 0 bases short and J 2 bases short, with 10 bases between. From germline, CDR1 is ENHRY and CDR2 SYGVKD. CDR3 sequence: CAISESPGDNTEAFF. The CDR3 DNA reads TGTGCCATCAGTGAGTCGCCAGGAGATAACACTGAAGCTTTCTTT.

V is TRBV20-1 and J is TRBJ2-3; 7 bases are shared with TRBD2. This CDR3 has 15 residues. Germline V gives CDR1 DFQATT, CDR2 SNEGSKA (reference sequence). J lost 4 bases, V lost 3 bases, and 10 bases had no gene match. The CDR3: CSASRGRVRSDTQYF. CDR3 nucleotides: TGCAGTGCTAGCCGTGGGAGGGTTAGGTCAGATACGCAGTATTTT.

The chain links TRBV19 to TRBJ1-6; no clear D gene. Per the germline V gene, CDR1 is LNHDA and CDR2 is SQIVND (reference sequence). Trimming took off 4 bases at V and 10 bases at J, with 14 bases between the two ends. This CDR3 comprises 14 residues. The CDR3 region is CASSTGPRQSPLHF. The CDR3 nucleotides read TGTGCCAGTAGTACGGGCCCTCGTCAGTCACCCCTCCACTTT.

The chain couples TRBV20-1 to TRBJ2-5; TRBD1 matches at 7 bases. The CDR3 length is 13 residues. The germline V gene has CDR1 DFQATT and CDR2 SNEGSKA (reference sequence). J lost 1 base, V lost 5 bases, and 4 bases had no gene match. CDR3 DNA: TGCAGTGCTTACAGGGACAGCCAAGAGACCCAGTACTTC. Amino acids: CSAYRDSQETQYF.

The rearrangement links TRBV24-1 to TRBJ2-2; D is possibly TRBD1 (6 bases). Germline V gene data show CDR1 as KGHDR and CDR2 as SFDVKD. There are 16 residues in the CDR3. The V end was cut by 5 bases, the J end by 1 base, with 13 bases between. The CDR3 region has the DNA TGTGCCACCAGTGCAACAGGGTTCAGGAACACCGGGGAGCTGTTTTTT. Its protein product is CATSATGFRNTGELFF.

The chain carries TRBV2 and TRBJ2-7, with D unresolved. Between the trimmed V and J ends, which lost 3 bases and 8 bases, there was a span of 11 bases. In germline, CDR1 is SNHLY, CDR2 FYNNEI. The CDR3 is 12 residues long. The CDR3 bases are TGTGCCAGCAGTGACACGGATTACAAGCAGTACTTC. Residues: CASSDTDYKQYF. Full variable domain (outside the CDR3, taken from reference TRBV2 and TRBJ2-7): EPEVTQTPSHQVTQMGQEVILRCVPISNHLYFYWYRQILGQKVEFLVSFYNNEISEKSEIFDDQFSVERPDGSNFTLKIRSTKLEDSAMYFCASSDTDYKQYFGPGTRLTVT.

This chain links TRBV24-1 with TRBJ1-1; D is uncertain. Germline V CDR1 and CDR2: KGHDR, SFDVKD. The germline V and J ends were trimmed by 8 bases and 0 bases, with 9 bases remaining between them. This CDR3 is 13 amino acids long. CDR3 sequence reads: CATKLRVNTEAFF. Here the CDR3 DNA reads TGTGCCACCAAATTGAGAGTGAACACTGAAGCTTTCTTT.

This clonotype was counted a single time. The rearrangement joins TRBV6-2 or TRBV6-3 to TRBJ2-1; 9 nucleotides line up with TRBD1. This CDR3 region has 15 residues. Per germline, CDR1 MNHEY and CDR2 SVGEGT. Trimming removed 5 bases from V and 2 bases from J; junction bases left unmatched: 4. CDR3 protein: CASSNRDRAYNEQFF. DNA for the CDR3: TGTGCCAGCAGTAACCGGGACAGGGCCTACAATGAGCAGTTCTTC.

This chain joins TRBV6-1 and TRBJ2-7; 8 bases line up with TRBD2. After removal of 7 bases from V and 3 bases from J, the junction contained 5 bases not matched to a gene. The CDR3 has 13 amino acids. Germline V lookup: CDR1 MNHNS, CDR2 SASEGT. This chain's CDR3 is CASTGTRGYEQYF. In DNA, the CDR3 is TGTGCCAGCACCGGGACTAGGGGCTACGAGCAGTACTTC.

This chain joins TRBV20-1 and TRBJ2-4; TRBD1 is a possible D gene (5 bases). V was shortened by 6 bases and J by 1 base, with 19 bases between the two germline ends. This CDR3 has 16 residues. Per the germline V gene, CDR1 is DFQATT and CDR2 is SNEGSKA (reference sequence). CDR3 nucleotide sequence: TGCAGTGCCCACGACAGCCTACTGTTGGCCAAAAACATTCAGTACTTC. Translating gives CSAHDSLLLAKNIQYF.

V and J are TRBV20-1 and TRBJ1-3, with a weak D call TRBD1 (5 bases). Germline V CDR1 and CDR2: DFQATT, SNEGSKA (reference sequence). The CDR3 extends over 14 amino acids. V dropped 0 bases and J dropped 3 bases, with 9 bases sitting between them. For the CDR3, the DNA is TGCAGTGCTAGAGATCAAGGGGTTGGAAACACCATATATTTT. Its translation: CSARDQGVGNTIYF.

The CDR3 DNA follows: TGTGCCAGCAGTTATATGAATCAGCCCCAGCATTTT. It encodes CASSYMNQPQHF. This sequence joins TRBV6-2 or TRBV6-3 and TRBJ1-5; no reliable D call. Germline V gene sequence: CDR1 MNHEY, CDR2 SVGEGT. The CDR3 is 12 residues long. V was cut by 3 bases and J by 4 bases, with 4 bases left in between.

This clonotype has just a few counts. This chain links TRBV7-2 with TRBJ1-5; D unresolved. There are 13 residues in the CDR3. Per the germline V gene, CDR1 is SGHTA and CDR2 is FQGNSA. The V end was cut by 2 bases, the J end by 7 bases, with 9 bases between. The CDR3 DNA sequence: TGTGCCAGCAGCTTAATTGGTGTCCAGCCCCAGCATTTT. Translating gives CASSLIGVQPQHF.

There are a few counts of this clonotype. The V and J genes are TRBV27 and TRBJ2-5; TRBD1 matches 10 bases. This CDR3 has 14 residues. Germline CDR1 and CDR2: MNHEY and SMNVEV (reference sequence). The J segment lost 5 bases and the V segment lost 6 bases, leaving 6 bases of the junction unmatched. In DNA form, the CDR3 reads TGTGCCAGCAGCCGGACAGGGGGGCGGGAGACCCAGTACTTC. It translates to CASSRTGGRETQYF.

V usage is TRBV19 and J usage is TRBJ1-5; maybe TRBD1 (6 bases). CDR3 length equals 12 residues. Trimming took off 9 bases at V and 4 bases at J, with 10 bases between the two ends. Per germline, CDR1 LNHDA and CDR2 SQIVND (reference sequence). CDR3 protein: CARRTENQPQHF. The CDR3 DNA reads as TGTGCCAGAAGGACAGAGAATCAGCCCCAGCATTTT.

CDR3 loop: CASSLSVSTGLASYEQFF. Here the CDR3 DNA reads TGTGCCAGTAGCCTGTCAGTATCTACGGGTTTGGCCTCGTATGAGCAGTTCTTC. The chain has TRBV19 and TRBJ2-1; D gene unclear. Germline V gene lookup returns CDR1 LNHDA and CDR2 SQIVND (reference sequence). The CDR3 extends over 18 amino acids. Trimming removed 6 bases from V and 8 bases from J, with 29 bases in between.

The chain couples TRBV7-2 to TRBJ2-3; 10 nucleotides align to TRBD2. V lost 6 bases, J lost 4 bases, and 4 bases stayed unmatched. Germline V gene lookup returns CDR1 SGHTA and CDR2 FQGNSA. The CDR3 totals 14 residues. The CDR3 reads CASRLAGVPDTQYF. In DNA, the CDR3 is TGTGCCAGCAGGCTAGCGGGAGTGCCAGATACGCAGTATTTT.

The CDR3 is CASSDVGQGWNEQFF. As DNA, the CDR3 is TGTGCCAGCAGTGATGTTGGACAGGGGTGGAATGAGCAGTTCTTC. The chain links TRBV6-1 to TRBJ2-1, with TRBD1 matching over 9 bases. CDR1 MNHNS and CDR2 SASEGT come from the germline V gene. This CDR3 region has 15 residues. V shed 3 bases and J 7 bases; nucleotides not matched to a gene: 7.